The rows below give T cell receptor beta chains drawn from one sample of a study of T cell repertoires in cytomegalovirus infection. TCRdb recomputed calls from the reads with MiXCR, one row per CDR3 protein. The sample comprises 100,000 to 150,000 distinct CDR3 sequences, over 25% of which are singletons, and 58% rests with the top ten. The antigens for these receptors are not known. Here the sequenced sample was CD8+ T cells from cultured PBMCs, taken from culture after CMV antigen stimulation. The receptors were gathered from a human donor in good health (CMV status not recorded). Some clones in this sample may be carry-over from other donors' samples. The CDR3 runs from the conserved cysteine through the conserved F or W. A D gene is named only where the DNA matches it firmly. Size is omitted from some rows. Given values are once, few, many or a class for expanded clones.

CDR3 protein	CDR3 DNA	clone size	V gene	J gene	D gene
CSVNSDPTSGGPSTDTQYF	TGCAGCGTTAATTCGGATCCGACTAGCGGGGGCCCGAGCACAGATACGCAGTATTTT	medium-sized	TRBV29-1	TRBJ2-3	TRBD2
CANSLEGGWDEQFF	TGTGCCAACAGCTTAGAGGGAGGATGGGATGAGCAGTTCTTC	.	TRBV5-3	TRBJ2-1	.
CASSEGRLSTDTQYF	TGTGCCAGCAGTGAGGGTCGGCTTAGCACAGATACGCAGTATTTT	.	TRBV2	TRBJ2-3	.
CASRTRWDSMNTEAFF	TGTGCCAGCCGGACCAGGTGGGACAGCATGAACACTGAAGCTTTCTTT	.	TRBV6-1	TRBJ1-1	TRBD1
CARSSVWGFNSPLHF	TGTGCCAGAAGCTCGGTTTGGGGTTTCAATTCACCCCTCCACTTT	.	TRBV5-3	TRBJ1-6	.
CASSTWDMEHEQFF	TGTGCCAGCAGTACCTGGGACATGGAGCACGAGCAGTTCTTC	.	TRBV6-2/TRBV6-3	TRBJ2-1	.
CASSTQGYEQYF	TGTGCCAGTAGTACTCAGGGCTACGAGCAGTACTTC	few	TRBV19	TRBJ2-7	.
CASSRSYNEQFF	TGTGCCAGCAGCCGCTCCTACAATGAGCAGTTCTTC	many	TRBV7-2	TRBJ2-1	.
CASSSTAQGISKNIQYF	TGTGCCAGCAGCTCAACCGCACAGGGGATATCCAAAAACATTCAGTACTTC	.	TRBV7-9	TRBJ2-4	TRBD1
CASSHSGNTEAFF	TGTGCCAGCAGCCACTCCGGGAACACTGAAGCTTTCTTT	few	TRBV7-9	TRBJ1-1	.
CANDRRGMNTEAFF	TGTGCCAACGACCGGAGGGGGATGAACACTGAAGCTTTCTTT	many	TRBV7-9	TRBJ1-1	.
CASSQDWTVSNQPQHF	TGTGCCAGCAGCCAAGACTGGACAGTGAGCAATCAGCCCCAGCATTTT	few	TRBV4-2	TRBJ1-5	.
CASSLTGMNTEAFF	TGTGCCAGCAGCCTGACAGGGATGAACACTGAAGCTTTCTTT	many	TRBV2	TRBJ1-1	TRBD1
CASSYAGGGQGPQHF	TGTGCCAGCAGTTACGCTGGTGGAGGCCAGGGACCCCAGCATTTT	.	TRBV6-6	TRBJ1-5	.
CASSLSRLGNSPLHF	TGTGCCAGCAGCTTATCAAGGCTGGGGAATTCACCCCTCCACTTT	.	TRBV11-1	TRBJ1-6	.
CASSLWSSGASYEQYF	TGTGCCAGCAGTTTATGGTCTAGCGGGGCATCCTACGAGCAGTACTTC	.	TRBV28	TRBJ2-7	TRBD2
CASSLGSGQDQPQHF	TGTGCCAGCAGTTTGGGTTCTGGACAGGATCAGCCCCAGCATTTT	many	TRBV28	TRBJ1-5	TRBD1
CASSPRGARTQYF	TGTGCCAGCAGCCCCCGGGGGGCTCGGACCCAGTACTTC	.	TRBV3-1	TRBJ2-5	.
CASSLAGPQGNTEAFF	TGTGCCAGCAGCTTAGCCGGCCCCCAGGGAAACACTGAAGCTTTCTTT	many	TRBV7-2	TRBJ1-1	.
CASSSPPRTGLNNNEQFF	TGTGCCAGCAGCTCCCCCCCCAGGACAGGGCTAAATAACAATGAGCAGTTCTTC	.	TRBV7-2	TRBJ2-1	TRBD1
CASSLKRTGMNTEAFF	TGTGCCAGCAGCCTTAAGAGGACAGGGATGAACACTGAAGCTTTCTTT	few	TRBV7-8	TRBJ1-1	TRBD1
CASSWDRTYEQYF	TGTGCCAGCAGTTGGGACAGGACCTACGAGCAGTACTTC	few	TRBV6-2/TRBV6-3	TRBJ2-7	TRBD1
CASSHADGYEQYF	TGCGCCAGCAGCCACGCCGACGGGTACGAGCAGTACTTC	few	TRBV4-1	TRBJ2-7	.
CASSFRSNQPQHF	TGTGCCAGCAGCTTCCGGAGCAATCAGCCCCAGCATTTT	once	TRBV7-8	TRBJ1-5	.
CARYPLQPQHF	TGTGCCAGGTACCCTCTTCAGCCCCAGCATTTT	many	TRBV6-4	TRBJ1-5	.
CATSSTTRYSNQPQHF	TGTGCCACCAGCTCCACCACCAGATATAGCAATCAGCCCCAGCATTTT	few	TRBV15	TRBJ1-5	.
CASSSPTGQSGANVLTF	TGTGCCAGCAGCTCCCCGACAGGGCAGTCTGGGGCCAACGTCCTGACTTTC	few	TRBV7-9	TRBJ2-6	TRBD1
CASSQESRVDYGYTF	TGCGCCAGCAGCCAAGAGTCCAGGGTAGACTATGGCTACACCTTC	.	TRBV4-1	TRBJ1-2	.
CASSGAEAFF	TGTGCCAGCAGTGGGGCAGAAGCTTTCTTT	.	TRBV2	TRBJ1-1	.
CASSYTVGTGEGNTIYF	TGTGCCAGCAGTTACACAGTCGGGACAGGGGAAGGAAACACCATATATTTT	.	TRBV6-6	TRBJ1-3	TRBD1